This is a list of T cell receptor beta chains from one sample in a study of T cell responses to AZD1222 COVID-19 vaccine. The assay was immunoSEQ multiplex PCR, and TCRdb's table has in-frame clones only and misses some. This sample has about 130,000 clones; 88% occur once, and the top ten carry about 4.7%. Material: peripheral blood, obtained on day 0 of AZD1222 vaccination. The receptors derive from an adult in good health. The CDR3 runs from the conserved cysteine through the conserved F or W. The D gene is left open where the match is weak. Clone size, where shown, is once, few, many, or a class for clones that have expanded.

j_call	cdr3_length	clone_size	d_call	v_call	cdr3_aa	cdr3_nt
TRBJ2-3	19	.	TRBD1	TRBV6-2/TRBV6-3	CASSYSLSPDRWDTDTQYF	TGTGCCAGCAGTTACTCGCTATCCCCGGACAGGTGGGACACAGATACGCAGTATTTT
TRBJ1-2	17	.	.	TRBV11-2	CASSLSNLPGINYGYTF	TGTGCCAGCAGCTTATCAAATCTCCCAGGGATCAACTATGGCTACACCTTC
TRBJ1-2	17	.	.	TRBV27	CASSPLDGGPPHYGYTF	TGTGCCAGCAGCCCCTTGGATGGGGGACCGCCTCACTATGGCTACACCTTC
TRBJ1-1	17	.	.	TRBV27	CASSLWTSGHTNTEAFF	TGTGCCAGCAGTTTATGGACTTCGGGTCACACAAACACTGAAGCTTTCTTT
TRBJ1-1	16	.	TRBD1	TRBV7-9	CASRSTGGPMNTEAFF	TGTGCCAGCAGATCCACAGGGGGCCCCATGAACACTGAAGCTTTCTTT
TRBJ1-5	12	.	.	TRBV27	CASSNSNQPQHF	TGTGCCAGCAGCAATAGCAATCAGCCCCAGCATTTT
TRBJ2-7	18	.	.	TRBV21-1	CASSKRTSGRAGTYEQYF	TGTGCCAGCAGCAAAAGGACTAGCGGGAGGGCCGGGACCTACGAGCAGTACTTC
TRBJ2-7	15	once	.	TRBV7-9	CASSRGVQASYEQYF	TGTGCCAGCAGCCGCGGAGTCCAAGCCTCCTACGAGCAGTACTTC
TRBJ1-5	15	.	.	TRBV19	CASSPSGGGNQPQHF	TGTGCCAGTAGTCCCTCGGGGGGCGGCAATCAGCCCCAGCATTTT
TRBJ2-5	13	few	.	TRBV18	CASSPTLGETQYF	TGTGCCAGCTCACCAACCTTGGGAGAGACCCAGTACTTC
TRBJ2-2	13	.	.	TRBV19	CASSLPNTGELFF	TGTGCCAGTAGCCTACCGAACACCGGGGAGCTGTTTTTT
TRBJ1-4	18	.	TRBD1	TRBV4-2	CASSQETYRQGRLEKLFF	TGTGCCAGCAGCCAAGAAACTTATAGACAGGGCCGACTTGAAAAACTGTTTTTT
TRBJ2-5	15	.	.	TRBV27	CASSWRWGGGETQYF	TGTGCCAGCAGTTGGAGGTGGGGGGGCGGAGAGACCCAGTACTTC
TRBJ2-3	14	.	.	TRBV10-1	CASSEATAEDTQYF	TGCGCCAGCAGTGAGGCCACCGCGGAGGATACGCAGTATTTT
TRBJ1-1	16	once	.	TRBV28	CASSFLVRGMNTEAFF	TGTGCCAGCAGTTTTCTTGTCCGCGGCATGAACACTGAAGCTTTCTTT
TRBJ2-1	11	.	.	TRBV27	CASSLGNEQFF	TGTGCCAGCAGTTTAGGAAATGAGCAGTTCTTC
TRBJ1-2	13	.	.	TRBV25-1	CASSGAGLVGYTF	TGTGCCAGCAGTGGAGCCGGCCTCGTTGGCTACACCTTC
TRBJ1-5	15	.	TRBD1	TRBV19	CASSSRQGLNQPQHF	TGTGCCAGTAGTTCCCGACAGGGCCTTAATCAGCCCCAGCATTTT
TRBJ2-5	16	.	TRBD1	TRBV6-6	CASSDRGQKGAETQYF	TGTGCCAGTTCGGACAGGGGGCAAAAAGGTGCAGAGACCCAGTACTTC
TRBJ2-1	14	.	TRBD2	TRBV7-3	CASSLGGSDNEQFF	TGTGCCAGCAGCCTGGGGGGGTCGGACAATGAGCAGTTCTTC
TRBJ1-1	10	once	.	TRBV29-1	CSVASQEAFF	TGCAGCGTTGCCTCGCAGGAAGCTTTCTTT
TRBJ2-1	14	once	TRBD2	TRBV5-1	CASSTSGRSDEQFF	TGCGCCAGCAGCACTAGCGGGAGGAGCGATGAGCAGTTCTTC
TRBJ2-3	13	.	.	TRBV5-4	CASSFMGADTQYF	TGTGCCAGCAGCTTCATGGGGGCAGATACGCAGTATTTT
TRBJ2-5	14	.	TRBD2	TRBV27	CASSYSGFQETQYF	TGTGCCAGCAGCTATAGCGGGTTTCAAGAGACCCAGTACTTC
TRBJ1-5	13	few	.	TRBV30	CAWSVGSNQPQHF	TGTGCCTGGAGTGTAGGCAGTAATCAGCCCCAGCATTTT
TRBJ1-6	15	.	.	TRBV11-2	CASSPQGVLNSPLHF	TGTGCCAGCAGCCCCCAAGGGGTACTGAATTCACCCCTCCACTTT
TRBJ1-1	14	.	.	TRBV19	CASSIGQLNTEAFF	TGTGCCAGTAGTATTGGACAGTTGAACACTGAAGCTTTCTTT
TRBJ2-7	17	.	TRBD2	TRBV6-4	CASSDSLLAGRTYEQYF	TGTGCCAGCAGTGACTCGCTCCTAGCGGGGCGTACCTACGAGCAGTACTTC
TRBJ1-1	13	.	.	TRBV28	CASSLSANTEAFF	TGTGCCAGCAGTTTATCTGCCAACACTGAAGCTTTCTTT
TRBJ2-1	13	.	.	TRBV29-1	CSVVGTSYNEQFF	TGCAGCGTTGTTGGGACCTCCTACAATGAGCAGTTCTTC
TRBJ2-5	16	once	.	TRBV3-1/TRBV3-2	CASSQDIGFHQETQYF	TGTGCCAGCAGCCAAGATATCGGTTTCCATCAAGAGACCCAGTACTTC
TRBJ1-4	15	.	TRBD1	TRBV6-5	CASTVATGGYEKLFF	TGTGCCAGCACGGTCGCGACAGGGGGCTATGAAAAACTGTTTTTT
TRBJ2-4	15	.	TRBD1	TRBV24-1	CATSDSGGSKNIQYF	TGTGCCACCAGTGATTCAGGGGGTTCCAAAAACATTCAGTACTTC
TRBJ2-1	15	.	.	TRBV4-3	CASSRGGTRYNEQFF	TGCGCCAGCAGCAGGGGCGGGACCCGCTACAATGAGCAGTTCTTC
TRBJ2-3	15	once	TRBD2	TRBV10-3	CAISGGIAGVDTQYF	TGTGCCATCAGTGGAGGAATAGCGGGGGTAGATACGCAGTATTTT
TRBJ1-1	14	.	.	TRBV14	CASSLGRTNTEAFF	TGTGCCAGCAGCCTAGGACGGACGAACACTGAAGCTTTCTTT
TRBJ1-4	14	.	.	TRBV27	CASGPGFHNEKLFF	TGTGCCAGCGGACCGGGGTTTCATAATGAAAAACTGTTTTTT
TRBJ1-2	11	.	.	TRBV20-1	CSASVNYGYTF	TGCAGTGCTAGCGTTAACTATGGCTACACCTTC
TRBJ1-5	15	.	TRBD1	TRBV27	CASRGTGGNNQPQHF	TGTGCCAGCAGGGGGACAGGGGGGAACAATCAGCCCCAGCATTTT
TRBJ1-1	13	.	.	TRBV2	CASQQTQNTEAFF	TGTGCCAGCCAGCAAACTCAGAACACTGAAGCTTTCTTT
TRBJ2-2	16	.	TRBD2	TRBV2	CASSEGAGGPIGELFF	TGTGCCAGCAGTGAAGGGGCGGGAGGGCCAATCGGGGAGCTGTTTTTT